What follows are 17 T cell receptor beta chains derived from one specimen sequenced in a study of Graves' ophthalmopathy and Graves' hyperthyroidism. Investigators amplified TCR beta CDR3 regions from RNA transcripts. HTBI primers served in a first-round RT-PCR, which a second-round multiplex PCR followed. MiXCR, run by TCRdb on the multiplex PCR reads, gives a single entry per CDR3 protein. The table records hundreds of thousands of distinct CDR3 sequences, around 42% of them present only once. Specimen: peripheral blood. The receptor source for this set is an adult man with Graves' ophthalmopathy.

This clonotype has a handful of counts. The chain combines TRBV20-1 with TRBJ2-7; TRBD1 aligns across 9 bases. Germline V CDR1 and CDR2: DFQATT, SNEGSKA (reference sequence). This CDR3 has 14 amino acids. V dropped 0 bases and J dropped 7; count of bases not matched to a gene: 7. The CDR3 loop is CSARDTTGGWEQYF. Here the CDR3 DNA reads TGCAGTGCTAGAGATACTACAGGGGGCTGGGAGCAGTACTTC.

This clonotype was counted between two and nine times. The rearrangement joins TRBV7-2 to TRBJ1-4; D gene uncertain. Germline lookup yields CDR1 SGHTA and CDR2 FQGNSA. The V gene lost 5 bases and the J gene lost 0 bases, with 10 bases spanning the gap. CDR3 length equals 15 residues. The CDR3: CASSPRLATNEKLFF. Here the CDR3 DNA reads TGTGCCAGCAGCCCGCGCCTTGCAACTAATGAAAAACTGTTTTTT.

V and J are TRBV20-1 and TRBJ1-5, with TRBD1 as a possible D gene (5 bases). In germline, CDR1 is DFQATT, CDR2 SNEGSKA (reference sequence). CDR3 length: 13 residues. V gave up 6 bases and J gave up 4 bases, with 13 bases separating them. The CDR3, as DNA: TGCAGTGCCATTCCGGGGCCTAATCAGCCCCAGCATTTT. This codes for CSAIPGPNQPQHF.

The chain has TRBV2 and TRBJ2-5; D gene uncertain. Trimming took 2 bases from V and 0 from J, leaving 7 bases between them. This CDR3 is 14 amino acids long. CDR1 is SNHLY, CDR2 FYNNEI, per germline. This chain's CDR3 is CASSERANQETQYF. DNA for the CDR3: TGTGCCAGCAGTGAACGAGCGAACCAAGAGACCCAGTACTTC.

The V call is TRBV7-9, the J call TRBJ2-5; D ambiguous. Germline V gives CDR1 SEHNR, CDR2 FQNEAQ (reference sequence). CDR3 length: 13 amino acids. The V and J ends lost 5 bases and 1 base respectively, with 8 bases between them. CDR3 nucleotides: TGTGCCAGCAGCCAAAGCCTCCAAGAGACCCAGTACTTC. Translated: CASSQSLQETQYF.

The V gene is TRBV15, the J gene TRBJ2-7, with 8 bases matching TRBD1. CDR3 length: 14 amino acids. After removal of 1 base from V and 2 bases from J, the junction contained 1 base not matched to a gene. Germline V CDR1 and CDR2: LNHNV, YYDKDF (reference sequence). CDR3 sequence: CATSRGQGTYEQYF. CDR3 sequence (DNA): TGTGCCACCAGCAGAGGACAGGGGACCTACGAGCAGTACTTC.

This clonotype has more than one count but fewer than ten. CDR3 nucleotides: TGTGCCAGCAGTCGCCAAGGACAGGGGGCAGGTCAGCCCCAGCATTTT. Protein: CASSRQGQGAGQPQHF. The J gene is TRBJ1-5, the V gene TRBV2, with 11 bases lining up with TRBD1. This CDR3 is 16 amino acids long. From germline, CDR1 is SNHLY and CDR2 FYNNEI. V lost 5 bases, J lost 6 bases, and 9 bases stayed unmatched. Combining the CDR3 with reference TRBV2 and TRBJ1-5 gives the whole variable domain EPEVTQTPSHQVTQMGQEVILRCVPISNHLYFYWYRQILGQKVEFLVSFYNNEISEKSEIFDDQFSVERPDGSNFTLKIRSTKLEDSAMYFCASSRQGQGAGQPQHFGDGTRLSIL.

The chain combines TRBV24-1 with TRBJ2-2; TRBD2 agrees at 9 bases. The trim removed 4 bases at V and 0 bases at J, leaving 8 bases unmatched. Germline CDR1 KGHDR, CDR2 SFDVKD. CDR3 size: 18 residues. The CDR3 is CATSDLSGSEANTGELFF. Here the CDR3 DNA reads TGTGCCACCAGTGACCTTAGCGGGAGCGAAGCGAACACCGGGGAGCTGTTTTTT.

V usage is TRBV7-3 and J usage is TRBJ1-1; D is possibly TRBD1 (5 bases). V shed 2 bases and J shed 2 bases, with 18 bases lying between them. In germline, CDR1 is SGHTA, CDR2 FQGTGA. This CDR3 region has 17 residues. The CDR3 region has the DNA TGTGCCAGCAGCTTATACCCCGGGTGGCAGGGAAACACTGAAGCTTTCTTT. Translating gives CASSLYPGWQGNTEAFF.

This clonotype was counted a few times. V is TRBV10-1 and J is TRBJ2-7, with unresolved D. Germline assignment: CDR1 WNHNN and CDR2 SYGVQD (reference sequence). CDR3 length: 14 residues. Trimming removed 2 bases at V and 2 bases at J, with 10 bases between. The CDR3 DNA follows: TGCGCCAGCAGTGAGACGGTCCTCCCCTACGAGCAGTACTTC. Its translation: CASSETVLPYEQYF.

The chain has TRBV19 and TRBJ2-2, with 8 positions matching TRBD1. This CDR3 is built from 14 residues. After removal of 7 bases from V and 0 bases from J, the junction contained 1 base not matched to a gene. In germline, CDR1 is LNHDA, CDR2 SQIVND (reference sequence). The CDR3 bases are TGTGCCAGTACGGGACAGGCGAACACCGGGGAGCTGTTTTTT. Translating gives CASTGQANTGELFF.

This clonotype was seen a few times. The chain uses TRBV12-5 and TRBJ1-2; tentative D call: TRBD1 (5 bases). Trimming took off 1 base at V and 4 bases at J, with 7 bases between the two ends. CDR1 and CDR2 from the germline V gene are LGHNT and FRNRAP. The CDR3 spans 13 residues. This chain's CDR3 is CASGLAGSYGYTF. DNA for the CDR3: TGTGCTAGTGGTTTGGCAGGGAGCTATGGCTACACCTTC.

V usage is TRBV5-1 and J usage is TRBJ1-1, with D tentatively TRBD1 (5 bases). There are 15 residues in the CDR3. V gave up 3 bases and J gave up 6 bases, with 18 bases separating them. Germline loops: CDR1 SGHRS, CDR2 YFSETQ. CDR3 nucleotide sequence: TGCGCCAGCAGCTCGCTTCAGGGATACCAGGCTGAAGCTTTCTTT. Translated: CASSSLQGYQAEAFF.

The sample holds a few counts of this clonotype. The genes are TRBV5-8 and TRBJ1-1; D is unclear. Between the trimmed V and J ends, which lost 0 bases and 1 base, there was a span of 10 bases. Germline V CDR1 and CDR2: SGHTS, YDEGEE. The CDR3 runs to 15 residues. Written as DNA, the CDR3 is TGTGCCAGCAGCTTGGTTGGAGGCGGGAACACTGAAGCTTTCTTT. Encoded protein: CASSLVGGGNTEAFF.

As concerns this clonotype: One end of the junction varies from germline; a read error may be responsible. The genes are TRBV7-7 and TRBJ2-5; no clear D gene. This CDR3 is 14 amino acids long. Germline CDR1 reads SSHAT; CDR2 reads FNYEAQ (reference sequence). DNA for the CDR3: TGTGCTAGCAGCGCCGGACGGTACACAGAGACCCAGTACTTC. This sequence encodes CASSAGRYTETQYF. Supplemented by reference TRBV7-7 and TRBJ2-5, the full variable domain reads GAGVSQSPRYKVTKRGQDVTLRCDPISSHATLYWYQQALGQGPEFLTYFNYEAQPDKSGLPSDRFSAERPEGSISTLTIQRTEQRDSAMYRCASSAGRYTETQYFGPGTRLLVL.

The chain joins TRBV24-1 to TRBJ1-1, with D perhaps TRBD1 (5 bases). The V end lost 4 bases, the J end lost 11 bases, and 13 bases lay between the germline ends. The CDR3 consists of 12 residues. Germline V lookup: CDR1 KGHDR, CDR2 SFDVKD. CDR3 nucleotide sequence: TGTGCCACCAGTGAGGGCGGGGGGTGGGCTTTCTTT. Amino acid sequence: CATSEGGGWAFF.

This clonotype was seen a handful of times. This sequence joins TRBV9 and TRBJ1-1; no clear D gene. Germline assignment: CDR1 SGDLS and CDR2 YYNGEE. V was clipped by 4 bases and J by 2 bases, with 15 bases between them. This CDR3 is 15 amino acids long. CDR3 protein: CASSLGIYSNTEAFF. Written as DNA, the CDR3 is TGTGCCAGCAGCTTAGGAATCTATAGTAACACTGAAGCTTTCTTT.